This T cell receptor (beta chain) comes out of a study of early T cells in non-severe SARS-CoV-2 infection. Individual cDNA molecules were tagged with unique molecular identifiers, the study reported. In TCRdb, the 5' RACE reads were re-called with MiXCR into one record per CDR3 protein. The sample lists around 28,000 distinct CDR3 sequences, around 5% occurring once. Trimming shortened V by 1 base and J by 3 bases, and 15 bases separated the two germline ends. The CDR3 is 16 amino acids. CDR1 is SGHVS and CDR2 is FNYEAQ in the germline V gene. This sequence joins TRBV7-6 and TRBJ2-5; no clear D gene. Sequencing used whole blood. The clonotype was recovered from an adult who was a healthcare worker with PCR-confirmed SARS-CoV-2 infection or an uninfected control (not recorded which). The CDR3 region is CASSLETFVAKETQYF. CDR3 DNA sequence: TGTGCCAGCAGCTTAGAGACATTCGTGGCGAAAGAGACCCAGTACTTC.